This passage covers 20 T cell receptor beta chains from one sample sequenced in a study of blood T cells in healthy people across ages. PCR was performed a second time for about 7 to 12 cycles using a sample-barcoded 5' primer and a J-beta primer mix. Using its own MiXCR run on the 5' RACE reads, TCRdb lists one record per CDR3 protein. Among about 900,000 distinct CDR3 sequences, about 59% were seen once, and the ten largest hold 28%. The sequenced sample consisted of blood. The receptors originated from a man younger than 45 in good health.

The chain couples TRBV29-1 to TRBJ1-2, with TRBD1 matching over 7 bases. V dropped 6 bases and J dropped 2; count of bases not matched to a gene: 9. Germline CDR1 and CDR2: SQVTM and ANQGSEA. The CDR3 contains 14 residues. For the CDR3, the DNA is TGCAGCGTGGGGGGCGACAGGGAAAACTATGGCTACACCTTC. This sequence encodes CSVGGDRENYGYTF.

This chain links TRBV6-5 with TRBJ1-2; D call uncertain. There are 11 residues in the CDR3. Germline-derived CDR1 and CDR2 are MNHEY and SVGAGI. The V and J ends lost 6 bases and 4 bases respectively, with 6 bases between them. CDR3: CASRPFYGYTF. DNA of the CDR3: TGTGCCAGCAGACCCTTCTATGGCTACACCTTC.

With respect to this clonotype: The junction and the germline gene differ at one end; a read error may be behind it. This chain uses TRBV6-2 or TRBV6-3 with TRBJ1-5; unclear D gene. From germline, CDR1 is MNHEY and CDR2 SVGEGT. The CDR3 consists of 12 residues. The CDR3 bases are TGTGCCAGCAAGCCTGACAATCAGCCCCGGCATTTT. Translation: CASKPDNQPRHF.

The chain uses TRBV10-3 and TRBJ2-7, with D possibly matching TRBD1 (6 bases). V lost 1 base and J 0 bases, leaving 13 bases between the germline ends. Germline-derived CDR1 and CDR2 are ENHRY and SYGVKD. This CDR3 contains 16 residues. The CDR3 sequence: CAISEWWQGISYEQYF. The CDR3 DNA reads as TGTGCCATCAGTGAGTGGTGGCAGGGGATCTCCTACGAGCAGTACTTC.

Here the CDR3 reads CASSRGAPAQFF. CDR3 DNA: TGTGCCAGCAGCCGAGGGGCCCCAGCGCAGTTCTTC. The chain is built from TRBV6-6 and TRBJ2-1, with D tentatively TRBD1 or TRBD2 (5 bases each). The CDR3 covers 12 residues. In germline, CDR1 is MNHNY, CDR2 SVGAGI (reference sequence). Trimming stripped 6 bases from V and 12 bases from J, with 15 bases between.

The V and J genes are TRBV20-1 and TRBJ2-5, with 9 nucleotides matching TRBD2. There are 14 residues in the CDR3. The trim removed 5 bases at V and 5 bases at J, leaving 9 bases unmatched. The germline CDR1 and CDR2 sequences are DFQATT and SNEGSKA (reference sequence). CDR3: CSAPKPLAGETQYF. The CDR3 bases are TGCAGTGCTCCGAAGCCCCTAGCGGGGGAGACCCAGTACTTC.

The V call is TRBV12-3 or TRBV12-4, the J call TRBJ1-1; D possibly corresponds to TRBD1 (5 bases). V gave up 2 bases and J gave up 2 bases, with 12 bases separating them. The CDR3 totals 15 residues. CDR3: CASSLQGRGNTEAFF. The CDR3 DNA sequence: TGTGCCAGCAGTTTACAGGGACGTGGAAACACTGAAGCTTTCTTT.

This chain's CDR3 is CASSFETGTYNEQFF. As DNA, the CDR3 is TGTGCCAGCAGTTTCGAGACAGGGACCTACAATGAGCAGTTCTTC. The V gene is TRBV2, the J gene TRBJ2-1, with TRBD1 matching over 7 bases. The CDR3 has 15 amino acids. The V gene end was trimmed by 5 bases and the J gene end by 2 bases; junction bases not matched to a gene: 6. Looked up from germline, CDR1 is SNHLY and CDR2 is FYNNEI.

The chain joins TRBV5-1 to TRBJ2-3; D gene unclear. Germline assignment: CDR1 SGHRS and CDR2 YFSETQ. The germline V and J ends were trimmed by 4 bases and 5 bases, with 17 bases remaining between them. This CDR3 contains 15 residues. CDR3 loop: CASSPDVNGGDTQYF. The DNA for the CDR3 is TGCGCCAGCAGCCCCGACGTTAATGGCGGAGATACGCAGTATTTT.

The J gene is TRBJ2-1, the V gene TRBV20-1; D possibly uses TRBD1 or TRBD2 (5 bases each). The CDR3 consists of 15 residues. V was clipped by 6 bases and J by 0 bases, with 15 bases between them. Germline V gene lookup returns CDR1 DFQATT and CDR2 SNEGSKA (reference sequence). DNA of the CDR3: TGCAGTGCCCCCACGTGGGGGATCTCCTACAATGAGCAGTTCTTC. As protein: CSAPTWGISYNEQFF.

This rearrangement joins TRBV11-2 to TRBJ2-1; tentative D call: TRBD2 (6 bases). CDR3 size: 16 residues. Trimming took off 0 bases at V and 8 bases at J, with 17 bases between the two ends. The germline V gene has CDR1 SGHAT and CDR2 FQNNGV. CDR3 sequence (DNA): TGTGCCAGCAGCTTAGATCGGGGAGCGGGTTGGTATGAGCAGTTCTTC. The encoded protein is CASSLDRGAGWYEQFF.

CDR3 nucleotide sequence: TGTGCCAGCAGTCAAAAAGGGAAGCAGTTCTTC. Translated: CASSQKGKQFF. The rearrangement joins TRBV9 to TRBJ2-1, with D unclear. The V end was cut by 5 bases, the J end by 11 bases, with 11 bases between. This CDR3 spans 11 amino acids. Germline CDR1 is SGDLS and CDR2 is YYNGEE.

This clonotype showed up just a few times. The chain employs TRBV7-9 and TRBJ2-7; a weak D match, TRBD1 (6 bases). This CDR3 is built from 15 residues. Germline loops: CDR1 SEHNR, CDR2 FQNEAQ (reference sequence). The V and J ends lost 3 bases and 2 bases respectively, with 14 bases between them. The CDR3 DNA reads as TGTGCCAGCAGCTTGTGGACGACAGGAACCTACGAGCAGTACTTC. Translating gives CASSLWTTGTYEQYF.

The chain combines TRBV28 with TRBJ1-5; the match to TRBD1 covers 8 bases. V lost 5 bases and J lost 5; bases outside the gene matches: 5. The V gene's germline CDR1 is MDHEN and CDR2 SYDVKM. This CDR3 comprises 14 residues. CDR3 amino acids: CASSPQGADQPQHF. CDR3 DNA sequence: TGTGCCAGCAGTCCTCAGGGGGCAGATCAGCCCCAGCATTTT. The full variable domain, with the rest looked up from reference TRBV28 and TRBJ1-5, is DVKVTQSSRYLVKRTGEKVFLECVQDMDHENMFWYRQDPGLGLRLIYFSYDVKMKEKGDIPEGYSVSREKKERFSLILESASTNQTSMYLCASSPQGADQPQHFGDGTRLSIL.

This clonotype has more than one count but fewer than ten. The chain uses TRBV5-1 and TRBJ2-7; maybe TRBD1 (5 bases). Per germline, CDR1 SGHRS and CDR2 YFSETQ. V was pared by 1 base and J by 3 bases, with 8 bases between. The CDR3 sequence is 13 residues long. CDR3 sequence (DNA): TGCGCCAGCAGCTTGAAGGGGAACTACGAGCAGTACTTC. Its protein is CASSLKGNYEQYF. The entire variable domain, with the rest obtained from reference TRBV5-1 and TRBJ2-7, is as follows: KAGVTQTPRYLIKTRGQQVTLSCSPISGHRSVSWYQQTPGQGLQFLFEYFSETQRNKGNFPGRFSGRQFSNSRSEMNVSTLELGDSALYLCASSLKGNYEQYFGPGTRLTVT.

The chain combines TRBV10-3 with TRBJ2-1; 8 bases are a match to TRBD2. The CDR3 runs 14 residues. The germline gives CDR1 ENHRY, CDR2 SYGVKD. V lost 3 bases and J lost 13; bases outside the gene matches: 11. The CDR3 DNA reads as TGTGCCATCAGTGATCGGGGGGGAATGGAGACCCAGTTCTTC. This gives the protein CAISDRGGMETQFF.

The chain joins TRBV12-3 or TRBV12-4 to TRBJ2-5; possibly TRBD1 for D (6 bases). CDR3 size: 14 residues. The ends were cut back, 6 bases at V and 3 bases at J, with 14 bases in the middle. The CDR3 sequence is CASRRQGLKETQYF. For the CDR3, the DNA is TGTGCCAGCAGGAGGCAGGGGCTAAAAGAGACCCAGTACTTC.

This chain connects TRBV29-1 to TRBJ2-3; a weak D match, TRBD1 (5 bases). The CDR3 length is 13 residues. Germline lookup yields CDR1 SQVTM and CDR2 ANQGSEA. The V end was cut by 6 bases, the J end by 0 bases, with 10 bases between. The CDR3 spells CSVPGNSTDTQYF. CDR3 sequence (DNA): TGCAGCGTCCCAGGGAATAGCACAGATACGCAGTATTTT.

The V gene is TRBV28, the J gene TRBJ1-1; 7 positions match TRBD1. With 6 bases clipped from V and 3 bases from J, the junction kept 4 bases outside the gene matches. Germline V gene sequence: CDR1 MDHEN, CDR2 SYDVKM. This CDR3 has 13 residues. The CDR3 DNA reads TGTGCCAGCAGCCAGGGGGACCACACTGAAGCTTTCTTT. It encodes CASSQGDHTEAFF.

This CDR3 reads CASSEATYGSEQYF. The CDR3 region has the DNA TGTGCCAGCAGTGAAGCGACTTACGGCTCCGAGCAGTACTTC. This chain joins TRBV6-1 and TRBJ2-5, with D hard to call. The last part of the DNA fits TRBJ2-7 better; the J call may be wrong. This CDR3 contains 14 residues. Germline CDR1 and CDR2: MNHNS and SASEGT.